This is a list of T cell receptor beta chains from one sample in a study of cytomegalovirus exposure and HLA in healthy donors. Generated by immunoSEQ multiplex PCR, the TCRdb table keeps only in-frame clones and is missing some. The sample lists 95,000 to 100,000 clones; approximately 80% were seen once. Source material: PBMCs. The receptor source for this set is an older woman in good health and CMV-seronegative. Each CDR3 is given with its conserved first and last residue. A D gene is named only where the DNA matches it firmly. Where a row states a size, it is once, few, many or the class of an expanded clone; other rows omit it.

len	d_gene	abundance	v_gene	j_gene	CDR3nt	CDR3aa
15	TRBD2	.	TRBV11-3	TRBJ2-5	TGTGCCAGCAGCCCTGGGCGGGGGGGCCAAGAGACCCAGTACTTC	CASSPGRGGQETQYF
13	.	.	TRBV5-6	TRBJ1-2	TGTGCCAGCAGCTTGGGCGGAATGAGGGGCTACACCTTC	CASSLGGMRGYTF
16	.	.	TRBV7-2	TRBJ2-3	TGTGCCAGCAGCTTGGGCCCTAGCAAGGGCCAAGATACGCAGTATTTT	CASSLGPSKGQDTQYF
15	TRBD2	once	TRBV28	TRBJ2-1	TGTGCCAGCAGTTTAGTGACTAGCGCGGTAAATGAGCAGTTCTTC	CASSLVTSAVNEQFF
16	.	.	TRBV10-3	TRBJ2-3	TGTGCCATCAGTGAGAGAGGCGTCGCGGACACAGATACGCAGTATTTT	CAISERGVADTDTQYF
15	TRBD2	.	TRBV19	TRBJ2-3	TGTGCCAGTAGTATAAGACTAGCGAGCACAGATACGCAGTATTTT	CASSIRLASTDTQYF
12	.	.	TRBV7-8	TRBJ1-1	TGTGCCAGCAGCTTACTCAACACTGAAGCTTTCTTT	CASSLLNTEAFF
14	TRBD1	few	TRBV4-3	TRBJ2-7	TGCGCCAGCAGCCCCGGGACAGGTACCTACGAGCAGTACTTC	CASSPGTGTYEQYF
15	TRBD2	.	TRBV7-2	TRBJ2-3	TGTGCCAGCAGCTTACATGCTAGCGGAACAGATACGCAGTATTTT	CASSLHASGTDTQYF
14	.	.	TRBV4-1	TRBJ2-2	TGCGCCAGCAGCCAGGGGCCAAACACCGGGGAGCTGTTTTTT	CASSQGPNTGELFF
13	TRBD1	.	TRBV27	TRBJ2-7	TGTGCCAGCCGGGACAGGGGCCTCTACGAGCAGTACTTC	CASRDRGLYEQYF
13	.	few	TRBV10-3	TRBJ1-1	TGTGCCATCAGTGACAGGCTGGACACTGAAGCTTTCTTT	CAISDRLDTEAFF
16	.	.	TRBV6-5	TRBJ2-3	TGTGCCAGCAGTTACTCGACTAGGGGATGGCGAGATACGCAGTATTTT	CASSYSTRGWRDTQYF
15	.	.	TRBV19	TRBJ1-1	TGTGCCAGTAGTATAACGGGACTCCTGAACACTGAAGCTTTCTTT	CASSITGLLNTEAFF
15	TRBD2	.	TRBV5-1	TRBJ2-5	TGCGCCAGCAGCTTGGCCGCGGGGGGTATAGAGACCCAGTACTTC	CASSLAAGGIETQYF
14	TRBD1	few	TRBV2	TRBJ1-2	TGTGCCAGCAGTGAGGCCGGGACAGCGTATGGCTACACCTTC	CASSEAGTAYGYTF
13	TRBD1	.	TRBV30	TRBJ2-1	TGTGCCTGGAACACAGGGGCTGGTGGGGAGCAGTTCTTC	CAWNTGAGGEQFF
15	.	.	TRBV11-2	TRBJ1-1	TGTGCCAGCAGCTTAGATTACACCCCGAACACTGAAGCTTTCTTT	CASSLDYTPNTEAFF
13	.	.	TRBV28	TRBJ2-5	TGTGCCAGCAACCACGGGAATCGAGAGACCCAGTACTTC	CASNHGNRETQYF
11	.	.	TRBV28	TRBJ2-5	TGTGCCAGTGAGGGAGTAGAGACCCAGTACTTC	CASEGVETQYF
14	.	.	TRBV7-2	TRBJ1-2	TGTGCCAGCAGCTACCCAGGATCAAACTATGGCTACACCTTC	CASSYPGSNYGYTF
13	.	.	TRBV25-1	TRBJ2-5	TGTGCCAGCAGTGCAGCCAGGGGGGCGACCCAGTACTTC	CASSAARGATQYF
18	TRBD1	.	TRBV11-2	TRBJ2-7	TGTGCCAGCAGCAAGCGACCTGGCTCGACAGGGGGTTCCTACGAGCAGTACTTC	CASSKRPGSTGGSYEQYF
15	TRBD1	.	TRBV4-1	TRBJ1-1	TGCGCCAGCAGCCGGGACAGGGGGTTGGCCACTGAAGCTTTCTTT	CASSRDRGLATEAFF
15	.	.	TRBV13	TRBJ2-3	TGTGCCAGCAGCCTCCCTTGGCGACAACCGGATACGCAGTATTTT	CASSLPWRQPDTQYF
13	TRBD2	.	TRBV6-5	TRBJ2-1	TGTGCCAGCAGGCCGGGACTAGACACACGACAGTTCTTC	CASRPGLDTRQFF
14	TRBD1	.	TRBV30	TRBJ2-7	TGTGCCTGGAGTGTACAGGGGCTGGCCTACGAGCAGTACTTC	CAWSVQGLAYEQYF
15	TRBD1	few	TRBV19	TRBJ2-5	TGTGCCAGTAGTTCCGCGGCAGGGGGCCTAGGGACCCAGTACTTC	CASSSAAGGLGTQYF
15	TRBD1	.	TRBV19	TRBJ2-7	TGTGCCAGTAGTGTCACCGGGACAGGGGAATACGAGCAGTACTTC	CASSVTGTGEYEQYF
15	.	.	TRBV7-9	TRBJ2-2	TGTGCCAGCAGCTTATCAGGGGCGAATGCCGGGGAGCTGTTTTTT	CASSLSGANAGELFF
14	TRBD1	.	TRBV12-5	TRBJ2-3	TGTGCTAGTGGATCGGGACAGGGCCCAGATACGCAGTATTTT	CASGSGQGPDTQYF
13	TRBD2	.	TRBV27	TRBJ2-7	TGTGCCAGCAGTTCCGGGGGGGGGTACGAGCAGTACTTC	CASSSGGGYEQYF
15	.	.	TRBV7-9	TRBJ2-5	TGTGCCAGCAGCTTAGTACAGGACGCGATAGAGACCCAGTACTTC	CASSLVQDAIETQYF
11	.	once	TRBV20-1	TRBJ2-3	TGCAGTGCCCCCTGGGCGGATACGCAGTATTTT	CSAPWADTQYF
14	.	.	TRBV4-3	TRBJ2-7	TGCGCCAGCAGCCAAGACCTCGGGGTGGGCGAGCAGTACTTC	CASSQDLGVGEQYF
17	TRBD1	few	TRBV2	TRBJ1-2	TGTGCCAGCAGTGACGGGACAGGGGTGGGGAGGCGGTTAGGCTACACCTTC	CASSDGTGVGRRLGYTF
13	.	.	TRBV5-1	TRBJ2-2	TGCGCCAGCAGCTTCAGGGGCACCGGGGAGCTGTTTTTT	CASSFRGTGELFF
16	TRBD1	.	TRBV28	TRBJ1-2	TGTGCCAGCAGTTTATCCGGGGACAGGGGGTTTCGTGGCTACACCTTC	CASSLSGDRGFRGYTF
17	.	.	TRBV18	TRBJ2-7	TGTGCCAGCTCACCAGAGGTTCGGGGCACAGGGGGGGACGAGCAGTACTTC	CASSPEVRGTGGDEQYF
14	.	.	TRBV7-9	TRBJ1-4	TGTGCCAGCAGCCCGCCCGGGAGGGGTGAAAAACTGTTTTTT	CASSPPGRGEKLFF
14	.	.	TRBV9	TRBJ2-7	TGTGCCAGCAGCGCAGGGACTGCTCTTCACGAGCAGTACTTC	CASSAGTALHEQYF
15	TRBD2	few	TRBV5-1	TRBJ2-1	TGCGCCAGCAGCCCCGGGACTAGCGGTCTGGATGAGCAGTTCTTC	CASSPGTSGLDEQFF
14	TRBD1	.	TRBV5-1	TRBJ2-7	TGCGCCAGCAGCTTGGGGACAGGAGGTTACGAGCAGTACTTC	CASSLGTGGYEQYF
15	TRBD2	.	TRBV11-2	TRBJ2-1	TGTGCCAGCAGCCTACTAGCGGGAGGGTACAATGAGCAGTTCTTC	CASSLLAGGYNEQFF
15	.	.	TRBV6-1	TRBJ2-2	TGTGCCAGCAGTTCTATACAGGAGTACACCGGGGAGCTGTTTTTT	CASSSIQEYTGELFF